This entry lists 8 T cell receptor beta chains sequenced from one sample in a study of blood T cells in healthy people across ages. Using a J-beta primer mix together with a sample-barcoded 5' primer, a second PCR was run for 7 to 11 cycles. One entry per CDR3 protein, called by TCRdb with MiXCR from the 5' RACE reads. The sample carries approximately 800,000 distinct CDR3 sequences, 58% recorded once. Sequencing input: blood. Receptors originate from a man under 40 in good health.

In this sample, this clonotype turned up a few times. CDR3 in amino acids: CASSVGLYTVNEQFF. In nucleotides, the CDR3 is TGTGCCAGCAGTGTGGGACTATACACTGTCAATGAGCAGTTCTTC. The chain uses TRBV2 and TRBJ2-1; 7 bases map to TRBD2. CDR3 length: 15 amino acids. The V gene's germline CDR1 is SNHLY and CDR2 FYNNEI. Unmatched junction bases numbered 9, after V lost 4 bases and J lost 6 bases.

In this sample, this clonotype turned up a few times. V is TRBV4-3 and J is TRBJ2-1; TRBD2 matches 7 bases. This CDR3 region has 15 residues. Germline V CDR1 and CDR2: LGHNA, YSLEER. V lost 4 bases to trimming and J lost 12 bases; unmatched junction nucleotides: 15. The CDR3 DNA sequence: TGCGCCAGCAGCCGGGGGATGTGGGAGGGGAGTGTGCAGTTCTTC. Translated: CASSRGMWEGSVQFF.

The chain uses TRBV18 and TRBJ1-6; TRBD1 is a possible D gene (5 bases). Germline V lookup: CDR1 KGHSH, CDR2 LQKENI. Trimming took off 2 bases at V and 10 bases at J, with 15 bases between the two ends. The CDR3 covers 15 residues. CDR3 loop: CASSPSTALGSPLHF. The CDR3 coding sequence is TGTGCCAGCTCACCATCGACAGCATTGGGATCACCCCTCCACTTT.

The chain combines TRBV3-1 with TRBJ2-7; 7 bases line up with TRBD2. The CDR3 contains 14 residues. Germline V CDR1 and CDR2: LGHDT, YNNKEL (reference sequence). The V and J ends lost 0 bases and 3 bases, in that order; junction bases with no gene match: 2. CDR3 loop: CASSQEGGNYEQYF. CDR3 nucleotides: TGTGCCAGCAGCCAAGAGGGGGGGAACTACGAGCAGTACTTC.

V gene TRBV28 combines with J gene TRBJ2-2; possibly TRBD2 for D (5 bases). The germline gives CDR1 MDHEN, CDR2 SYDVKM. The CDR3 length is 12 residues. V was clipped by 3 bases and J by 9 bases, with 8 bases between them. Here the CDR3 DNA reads TGTGCCAGCAGTTTGGAGGATCGGGAGCTGTTTTTT. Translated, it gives CASSLEDRELFF.

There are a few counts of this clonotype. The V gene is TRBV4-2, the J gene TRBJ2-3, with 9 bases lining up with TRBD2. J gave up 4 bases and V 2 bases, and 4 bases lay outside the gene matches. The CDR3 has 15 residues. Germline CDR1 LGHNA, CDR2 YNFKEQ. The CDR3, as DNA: TGTGCCAGCAGCCAATTAGCGGGAGAATCAGATACGCAGTATTTT. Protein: CASSQLAGESDTQYF.

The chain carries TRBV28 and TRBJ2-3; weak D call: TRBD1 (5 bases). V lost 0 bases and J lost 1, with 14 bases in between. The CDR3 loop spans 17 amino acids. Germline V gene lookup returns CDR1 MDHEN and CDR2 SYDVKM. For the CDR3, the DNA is TGTGCCAGCAGTTTATGGGCGGCAGGGATGGGCACAGATACGCAGTATTTT. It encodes CASSLWAAGMGTDTQYF.

CDR3 amino acids: CASSPDGVRQYF. The CDR3 DNA sequence: TGTGCCAGCAGCCCGGACGGCGTTAGGCAGTACTTC. The chain joins TRBV3-1 to TRBJ2-4; no clear D gene. This CDR3 comprises 12 residues. The germline CDR1 and CDR2 sequences are LGHDT and YNNKEL (reference sequence). V was shortened by 4 bases and J by 13 bases, with 14 bases between the two germline ends.